Following are 13 T cell receptor beta chains from one sample sequenced in a study of T cell responses to AZD1222 COVID-19 vaccine. Here immunoSEQ multiplex PCR was the method, and the copy in TCRdb shows in-frame clones only, minus some. The sample yields more than 80,000 clones, approximately 83% seen once. The starting material was peripheral blood, obtained 28 days after the second AZD1222 dose. These receptors were collected from an adult who received the AZD1222 COVID-19 vaccine.

The V gene is TRBV7-9, the J gene TRBJ1-1, with 7 bases fitting TRBD1. The V segment lost 1 base and the J segment 11 bases; nucleotides outside the gene matches: 10. The CDR3 length is 14 residues. CDR1 is SEHNR, CDR2 FQNEAQ, per germline (reference sequence). Here the CDR3 DNA reads TGTGCCAGCAGCTTAGGATTTAGGCAGGGGGACGCTTTCTTT. Its translation: CASSLGFRQGDAFF.

This chain uses TRBV2 with TRBJ1-2, with unresolved D. Trimming took 1 base from V and 4 from J, leaving 7 bases between them. Germline CDR1 and CDR2: SNHLY and FYNNEI. The CDR3 loop spans 13 amino acids. Written as DNA, the CDR3 is TGTGCCAGCAGTGAAGGGGTCGTCTATGGCTACACCTTC. It translates to CASSEGVVYGYTF.

This clone was found a few times. The J gene is TRBJ1-5, the V gene TRBV3-1 (or the pseudogene TRBV3-2); D unclear. V lost 0 bases, J lost 5 bases, and 5 bases lay in between. The CDR3 runs to 13 residues. The germline CDR1 and CDR2 sequences are LGHDT and YNNKEL (reference sequence). CDR3 bases: TGTGCCAGCAGCCAAGAGGGATATCAGCCCCAGCATTTT. This translates into CASSQEGYQPQHF.

This clone was seen a single time. The V call is TRBV6-5, the J call TRBJ2-1; possibly TRBD1 for D (5 bases). The CDR3 is 15 amino acids. From germline, CDR1 is MNHEY and CDR2 SVGAGI. The V end was cut by 0 bases, the J end by 4 bases, with 10 bases between. Written as DNA, the CDR3 is TGTGCCAGCAGTTACTCGAGACAGCCATACAATGAGCAGTTCTTC. Translated, it gives CASSYSRQPYNEQFF.

The chain carries TRBV30 and TRBJ1-5, with 8 bases matching TRBD1. The V and J ends lost 0 bases and 7 bases, in that order; junction bases with no gene match: 2. In germline, CDR1 is GTSNPN, CDR2 SVGIG (reference sequence). The CDR3 sequence is 13 residues long. The CDR3 loop is CAWSVQGGQPQHF. CDR3 bases: TGTGCCTGGAGTGTACAGGGGGGGCAGCCCCAGCATTTT.

This clone was observed a handful of times. This chain links TRBV5-8 with TRBJ1-5; TRBD1 matches at 8 bases. CDR3 length: 15 amino acids. Trimming took 3 bases from V and 1 from J; bases not matched to a gene: 3. Germline CDR1 is SGHTS and CDR2 is YDEGEE. Here the CDR3 DNA reads TGTGCCAGCAGCTGGGGACAGGTGAGCAATCAGCCCCAGCATTTT. Translation gives CASSWGQVSNQPQHF.

The chain carries TRBV5-1 and TRBJ1-2; weak D call: TRBD1 (6 bases). There are 15 residues in the CDR3. CDR1 is SGHRS, CDR2 YFSETQ, per germline. The V end lost 0 bases, the J end lost 2 bases, and 11 bases lay between the germline ends. The CDR3 sequence: CASSLAGGANYGYTF. CDR3 nucleotide sequence: TGCGCCAGCAGCTTGGCCGGGGGGGCCAACTATGGCTACACCTTC.

This chain links TRBV5-5 with TRBJ2-2; D ambiguous. Germline CDR1 SGHKS, CDR2 YYEKEE (reference sequence). This CDR3 contains 14 residues. V was pared by 3 bases and J by 1 base, with 7 bases between. The CDR3 DNA sequence: TGTGCCAGCAGCTCCGCTTTGAACACCGGGGAGCTGTTTTTT. The encoded protein is CASSSALNTGELFF.

V usage is TRBV2 and J usage is TRBJ1-1, with TRBD1 identical over 7 bases. This CDR3 has 15 amino acids. Looked up from germline, CDR1 is SNHLY and CDR2 is FYNNEI. J lost 3 bases, V lost 5 bases, and 9 bases had no gene match. The CDR3 reads CASSRSTGAHTEAFF. Written as DNA, the CDR3 is TGTGCCAGCAGTCGATCTACAGGGGCACACACTGAAGCTTTCTTT.

The chain carries TRBV11-2 and TRBJ2-1; D assignment may be TRBD1 or TRBD2 (5 bases each). Trimming cost V 5 bases and J 4 bases, with 18 bases left between them. The germline CDR1 and CDR2 sequences are SGHAT and FQNNGV. The CDR3 spans 16 residues. CDR3 in amino acids: CASSIRGAGIYNEQFF. The CDR3 DNA is TGTGCCAGCAGCATAAGAGGGGCAGGGATTTACAATGAGCAGTTCTTC.

A single count supports this clone. The genes are TRBV6-5 and TRBJ2-7; D is uncertain. V lost 0 bases and J 3 bases, leaving 9 bases between the germline ends. The CDR3 totals 14 residues. Per the germline V gene, CDR1 is MNHEY and CDR2 is SVGAGI. The CDR3 nucleotides are TGTGCCAGCAGTTACTCGTATAGCCTCTACGAGCAGTACTTC. This codes for CASSYSYSLYEQYF.

The chain joins TRBV9 to TRBJ1-6; D uncertain. V lost 0 bases, J lost 9 bases, and 4 bases lay in between. The CDR3 is 12 residues long. Germline values: CDR1 SGDLS, CDR2 YYNGEE. CDR3 amino acids: CASSVDRSPLHF. The CDR3 DNA follows: TGTGCCAGCAGCGTAGATCGTTCACCCCTCCACTTT.

The gene calls are TRBV19 and TRBJ2-6; no reliable D call. Germline V gene sequence: CDR1 LNHDA, CDR2 SQIVND (reference sequence). This CDR3 has 14 amino acids. The germline V and J ends were trimmed by 7 bases and 0 bases, with 7 bases remaining between them. The CDR3 loop reads CASTGSSGANVLTF. The CDR3 bases are TGTGCCAGTACCGGGTCCTCTGGGGCCAACGTCCTGACTTTC.